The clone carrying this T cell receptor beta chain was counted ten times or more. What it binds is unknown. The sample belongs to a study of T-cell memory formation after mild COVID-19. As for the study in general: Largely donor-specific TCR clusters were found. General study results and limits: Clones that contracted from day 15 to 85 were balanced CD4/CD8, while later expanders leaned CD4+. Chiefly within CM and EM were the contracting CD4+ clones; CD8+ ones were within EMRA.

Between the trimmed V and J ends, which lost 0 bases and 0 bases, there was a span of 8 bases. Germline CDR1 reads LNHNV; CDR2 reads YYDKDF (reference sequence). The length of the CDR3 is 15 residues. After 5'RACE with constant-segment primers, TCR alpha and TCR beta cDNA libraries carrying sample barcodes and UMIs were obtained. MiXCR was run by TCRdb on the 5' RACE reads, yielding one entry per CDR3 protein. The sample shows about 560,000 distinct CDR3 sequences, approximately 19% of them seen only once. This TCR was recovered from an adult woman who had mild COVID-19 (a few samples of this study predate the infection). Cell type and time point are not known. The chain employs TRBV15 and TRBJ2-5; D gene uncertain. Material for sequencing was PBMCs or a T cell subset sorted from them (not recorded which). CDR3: CATSREGKYQETQYF. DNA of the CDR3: TGTGCCACCAGCAGAGAGGGAAAGTACCAAGAGACCCAGTACTTC.